A single TCR beta chain is shown here with its context. Clones were read by immunoSEQ multiplex PCR, and TCRdb kept only the in-frame ones, dropping some. This sample has about 36,000 clones; 89% occur once, and the top ten carry around 11%. The source of the sample is a study of T cell changes during pregnancy in multiple sclerosis. This material consisted of CD8+ T cells from peripheral blood mononuclear cells, taken in the third trimester of pregnancy. This clonotype originated in a female donor with multiple sclerosis, enrolled in a pregnancy study.

The CDR3 loop reads CASSGKAGANTGELFF. The CDR3 coding sequence is TGTGCCAGCAGTGGAAAAGCGGGAGCGAACACCGGGGAGCTGTTTTTT. J is TRBJ2-2 and V is TRBV11-3, with 8 bases identical to TRBD2. CDR3 length: 16 residues. The germline V gene encodes CDR1 SGHNT and CDR2 YENEEA. Trimming at V came to 6 bases and at J to 0 bases, leaving 6 bases not matched to a gene.